This T cell receptor (beta chain) was sequenced for a study of regulatory T cells in long-lasting Graves disease. Study outcomes and limitations: Owing to a sample size that was small, accuracy may have been reduced.

Sample time point: newly diagnosed GD, antithyroid drugs for less than 3 months. Scientists built the TCR library using RNA that was extracted from PBMCs. This clonotype was detected many times. What it recognizes is unknown. Combining iRepertoire HTBI primers with Arm-PCR of CDR3 regions, the authors built TCR beta libraries. From the multiplex PCR reads, TCRdb called clonotypes with MiXCR, one entry per CDR3 protein. The data hold fewer than 350,000 distinct CDR3 sequences, with 15% to 20% observed a single time. Trimming shortened V by 0 bases and J by 4 bases, and 13 bases separated the two germline ends. Germline CDR1 and CDR2: SGHRS and YFSETQ. The CDR3 length is 15 residues.

The chain has TRBV5-1 and TRBJ1-2, with a tentative D call TRBD1 (5 bases). This receptor was obtained from a female donor with Graves disease. This material consisted of peripheral blood mononuclear cells (PBMCs), taken at new diagnosis, from a patient treated with antithyroid drugs. The CDR3 spells CASSLEGQGLYGYTF. CDR3 nucleotides: TGCGCCAGCAGCTTGGAGGGGCAGGGACTCTATGGCTACACCTTC.